This is a list of T cell receptor beta chains from one sample in a study of cytomegalovirus exposure and HLA in healthy donors. Data came from immunoSEQ multiplex PCR; TCRdb stores just in-frame clones and leaves some out. The sample lists about 100,000 clones; over 65% were seen once. Sequenced input: PBMCs. Source of these receptors: a middle-aged woman in good health and CMV-seropositive. Each CDR3 is given with its conserved first and last residue. D genes are given only for firm matches. Clone size is shown for a subset of rows, as once, few, many or a class of expanded clone.

cdr3_nt: TGCGCCAGCAGCTTGGCGGCAGGTTCTTTCTACGAGCAGTACTTC
cdr3_aa: CASSLAAGSFYEQYF
v_call: TRBV5-1
d_call: NA
j_call: TRBJ2-7
clone_size: NA
cdr3_length: 15

cdr3_nt: TGTGCCAGCAGCTCGGGACTCAACTATGGCTACACCTTC
cdr3_aa: CASSSGLNYGYTF
v_call: TRBV11-1
d_call: NA
j_call: TRBJ1-2
clone_size: few
cdr3_length: 13

cdr3_nt: TGTGCCAGCAGCCGACCGGGGACAGCTTTCACTGAAGCTTTCTTT
cdr3_aa: CASSRPGTAFTEAFF
v_call: TRBV7-8
d_call: TRBD1
j_call: TRBJ1-1
clone_size: NA
cdr3_length: 15

cdr3_nt: TGTGCCAGCAGCTTAGCACAGGATGATACGCAGTATTTT
cdr3_aa: CASSLAQDDTQYF
v_call: TRBV11-1
d_call: NA
j_call: TRBJ2-3
clone_size: NA
cdr3_length: 13

cdr3_nt: TGTGCCAGCTCCCCAGGGGTGACAGGGTTGGGGCAGCCCCAGCATTTT
cdr3_aa: CASSPGVTGLGQPQHF
v_call: TRBV18
d_call: TRBD1
j_call: TRBJ1-5
clone_size: once
cdr3_length: 16

cdr3_nt: TGTGCCTGGAAAGGGGTTACCTACGAGCAGTACTTC
cdr3_aa: CAWKGVTYEQYF
v_call: TRBV30
d_call: NA
j_call: TRBJ2-7
clone_size: NA
cdr3_length: 12

cdr3_nt: TGTGCCAGCAGCTTAAGAAGGGGACAGGGGTTGAATGAGCAGTTCTTC
cdr3_aa: CASSLRRGQGLNEQFF
v_call: TRBV7-3
d_call: TRBD1
j_call: TRBJ2-1
clone_size: few
cdr3_length: 16

cdr3_nt: TGTGCCAGTAGTACAAACCAGGGACTACCGGGAGAGACCCAGTACTTC
cdr3_aa: CASSTNQGLPGETQYF
v_call: TRBV19
d_call: TRBD2
j_call: TRBJ2-5
clone_size: NA
cdr3_length: 16

cdr3_nt: TGTGCCAGCAGCGTACGGACTAGTCCGGGAGGTACGCAGTATTTT
cdr3_aa: CASSVRTSPGGTQYF
v_call: TRBV7-8
d_call: TRBD2
j_call: TRBJ2-3
clone_size: NA
cdr3_length: 15

cdr3_nt: TGTGCCAGCAGCCAAATTCTTCGGTGGGGCTACACCTTC
cdr3_aa: CASSQILRWGYTF
v_call: TRBV14
d_call: NA
j_call: TRBJ1-2
clone_size: NA
cdr3_length: 13

cdr3_nt: TGCGCCAGCAGCTTGGCCCTTGTTGGGGCAGGGCAAGAGACCCAGTACTTC
cdr3_aa: CASSLALVGAGQETQYF
v_call: TRBV5-1
d_call: NA
j_call: TRBJ2-5
clone_size: once
cdr3_length: 17

cdr3_nt: TGTGCCAGTAACAAGGACAGTAACTATGGCTACACCTTC
cdr3_aa: CASNKDSNYGYTF
v_call: TRBV19
d_call: NA
j_call: TRBJ1-2
clone_size: NA
cdr3_length: 13

cdr3_nt: TGTGCCAGTGGGGGTCGAACTAGCGGGACCTACAATGAGCAGTTCTTC
cdr3_aa: CASGGRTSGTYNEQFF
v_call: TRBV19
d_call: TRBD2
j_call: TRBJ2-1
clone_size: few
cdr3_length: 16

cdr3_nt: TGTGCCAGTGCAAACAGAGACATGAACACTGAAGCTTTCTTT
cdr3_aa: CASANRDMNTEAFF
v_call: TRBV6-6
d_call: NA
j_call: TRBJ1-1
clone_size: NA
cdr3_length: 14

cdr3_nt: TGTGCCAGCAGCCGACGCGGAGTCGGTTACAATGAGCAGTTCTTC
cdr3_aa: CASSRRGVGYNEQFF
v_call: TRBV5-6
d_call: NA
j_call: TRBJ2-1
clone_size: few
cdr3_length: 15

cdr3_nt: TGTGCCAGCAGGAAAGACAGGACAAATGAAAAACTGTTTTTT
cdr3_aa: CASRKDRTNEKLFF
v_call: TRBV2
d_call: NA
j_call: TRBJ1-4
clone_size: few
cdr3_length: 14

cdr3_nt: TGTGCCAGCAGCCTTACCTTAGCGGGGGCTAGCACAGATACGCAGTATTTT
cdr3_aa: CASSLTLAGASTDTQYF
v_call: TRBV14
d_call: TRBD2
j_call: TRBJ2-3
clone_size: NA
cdr3_length: 17